This section outlines one TCR beta chain sequence together with its context. The antigen this receptor binds is unknown. The record has no base qualities; no much larger clone is one base away. This entry is derived from a study of shared clonotypes between healthy human individuals (dated by TCRdb to 2020 to 2021). Context from the whole study: The cohort included three men and a couple of women between 18 and 49 years of age. Between about 0.8 and 9.5 billion PBMCs per donor were obtained by leukapheresis. Per donor, three plates each were used for CD4 naive and CD4 memory, two for CD8 naive, and one for CD8 memory. Libraries were prepared and TCR repertoires were sequenced by different laboratories using diverse techniques, in order to increase sequencing depth and limit assay-specific biases. Blood TCR repertoires of four to six healthy adults were deeply sequenced to estimate repertoire size and the extent of clonotype sharing between individuals. Study-wide findings and limitations: Compared with non-shared clonotypes, the clonotypes found in all four sorted-subset donors had higher generation probabilities. About 5% of naive CD4, 3.5% of naive CD8, roughly 2.5% of memory CD4, and around 0.42% of memory CD8 clonotypes were shared across four donors. Sampling was limited to blood, and TCR repertoires in tissue likely differ from TCR repertoires in blood. Incomplete sequencing was indicated by rarefaction of sorted-subset datasets, despite the large sequencing depth. Based on pairwise subsampling, the degree of clonotype sharing among donors was expected to be affected by sequencing depth. Naive subsets generally had larger estimated clonotype richness than memory subsets did. Because the study included only a small number of donors, the genetic and exposure-history diversity represented was limited.

TCR CDR3 regions were amplified from genomic DNA by multiplex PCR using the deep immunoSEQ assay. Extracted genomic DNA from each cell subset was spread evenly across all wells of several immunoSEQ 96-well plates, with each plate serving as a replicate. Each replicate PCR for sorted subsets received roughly 0.2 ug genomic DNA, equal to about 30,000 T cell genomes. The purified libraries were quantified using a Qubit 3.0 fluorometer, sized with a Bioanalyzer 2100, and then quantified again using the KAPA Library Quantification kit. Each immunoSEQ 96-well plate was sequenced on its own single-read 150-cycle Illumina NextSeq 550 flow cell. Processing in the source paper ran as follows. Because only junctional sequences without quality scores were contained in the immunoSEQ output, filtering matching that applied to full-length reads could not be performed. To assign V/J genes and CDR3, sequences were annotated using PyIR, a Python wrapper for IgBLAST v1.9, with IMGT germline references. Reads were filtered out if the reads had weak V/J assignments (E-value above 1e-6), no CDR3, stop codons, out-of-frame junctions, or ambiguous translated residues. V3J clonotypes were defined by identical inferred V gene, J gene, and CDR3 amino acid sequence. To compute the percentage overlap between repertoires, the number of shared unique clonotypes was divided by the size of the smaller repertoire. Three approaches were used to assess repertoire richness: RTK rarefaction, the Chao1 estimator, and Recon v2.1 estimates of unobserved clonotypes. Generation probabilities were computed with OLGA for all TCRbeta clonotypes obtained by the gDNA method from several donors. In its TCRdb copy, this immuneACCESS table keeps in-frame sequences only and misses some clones. Where compared with another copy, unresolved V genes explain less than half of these, and the others have no known cause. V, J and clone size derive from that table, while D and trimming were established from the DNA sequence. The sample contains 1.6 million or so clones, around 98.5% of them found a single time. 0.36% of the sample belongs to the ten largest clones.

Including cysteine and phenylalanine, the CDR3 has 13 amino acids. Only CDR3 DNA remains: 39 bases, in frame from the first base. Compared with germline, V lacks 4 bases and J lacks 7 bases; bases without a gene match: 7. CDR1 and CDR2 are drawn from the germline V gene: MDHEN, SYDVKM. Donors were healthy HIV-negative adults with no recently reported acute infections or vaccinations. Every donor was a Caucasian adult residing in Nashville, Tennessee, USA. CD4+ T cells were enriched by magnetic negative selection; naive cells were then positively selected on CD45RA, and the negative fraction formed the memory subset. Blood was collected by leukapheresis, and PBMCs were isolated by Ficoll-Histopaque density gradient centrifugation and then cryopreserved in liquid nitrogen vapor phase. Analytical flow cytometry was used to check the purity and quantity of each magnetically sorted T cell population. Each sorted fraction had its genomic DNA isolated and then quantified by UV absorbance on a Nanodrop 2000c.

This TCR was recovered from a man in his thirties or forties in good health. The specimen sequenced was naive CD4+ T cells sorted from blood. The sample's cell subset or site label, decoded: CD45RA+ positively selected. The rearranged segments are TRBV28 and TRBJ2-7; TRBD1 aligns with 7 central bases. The CDR3 sequence is CASSSGQDWEQYF. The nucleotide sequence reads TGTGCCAGCAGTTCCGGACAGGATTGGGAGCAGTACTTC.